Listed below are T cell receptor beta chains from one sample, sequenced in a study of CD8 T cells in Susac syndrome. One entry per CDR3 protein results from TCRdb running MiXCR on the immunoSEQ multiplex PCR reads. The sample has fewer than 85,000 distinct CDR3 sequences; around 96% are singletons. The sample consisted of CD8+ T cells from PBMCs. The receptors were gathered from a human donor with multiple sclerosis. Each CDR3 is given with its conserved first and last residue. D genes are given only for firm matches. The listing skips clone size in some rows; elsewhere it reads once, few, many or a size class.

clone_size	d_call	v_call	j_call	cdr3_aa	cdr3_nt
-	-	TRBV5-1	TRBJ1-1	CASSAPRGAATEAFF	TGCGCCAGCAGCGCGCCGCGGGGGGCGGCCACTGAAGCTTTCTTT
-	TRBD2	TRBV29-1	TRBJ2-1	CSVGGTPRTSRSYNEQFF	TGCAGCGTTGGGGGGACCCCTCGGACTAGCCGCTCCTACAATGAGCAGTTCTTC
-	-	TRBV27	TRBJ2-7	CASSLGTNPYEQYF	TGTGCCAGCAGTCTCGGGACAAACCCCTACGAGCAGTACTTC
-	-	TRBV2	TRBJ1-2	CASSELINYGYTF	TGTGCCAGCAGTGAGTTAATTAACTATGGCTACACCTTC
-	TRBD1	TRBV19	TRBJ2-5	CASRDRGSGQETQYF	TGTGCCAGTAGGGACAGGGGATCAGGGCAAGAGACCCAGTACTTC
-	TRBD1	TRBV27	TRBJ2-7	CASSLYRGSYEQYF	TGTGCCAGCAGTTTATACAGGGGGAGCTACGAGCAGTACTTC
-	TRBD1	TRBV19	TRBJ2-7	CASSSILSSSGQKYEQYF	TGTGCCAGTAGTTCAATACTCTCCTCCTCGGGACAGAAATACGAGCAGTACTTC
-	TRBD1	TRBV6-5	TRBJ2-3	CASTHAGTAIDTQYF	TGTGCCAGCACCCATGCCGGGACAGCGATAGATACGCAGTATTTT
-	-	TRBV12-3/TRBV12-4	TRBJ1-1	CASISGTEAFF	TGTGCCAGCATTTCGGGGACTGAAGCTTTCTTT
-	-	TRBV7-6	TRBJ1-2	CASSLEAGPNYGYTF	TGTGCCAGCAGCTTAGAGGCAGGGCCCAACTATGGCTACACCTTC
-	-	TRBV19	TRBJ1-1	CASSGVMNTEAFF	TGTGCCAGTAGTGGAGTTATGAACACTGAAGCTTTCTTT
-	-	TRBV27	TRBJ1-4	CASRTTVVNEKLFF	TGTGCCAGCAGGACAACGGTTGTGAATGAAAAACTGTTTTTT
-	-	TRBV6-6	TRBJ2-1	CASTGGTNEQFF	TGTGCCAGCACGGGCGGGACTAATGAGCAGTTCTTC
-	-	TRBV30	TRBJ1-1	CACGTGGTEAFF	TGTGCCTGTGGGACCGGGGGAACTGAAGCTTTCTTT
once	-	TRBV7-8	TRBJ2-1	CASSSGTPQFF	TGTGCCAGCAGCTCGGGGACTCCGCAGTTCTTC
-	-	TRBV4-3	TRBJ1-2	CASSQDEVTAVSYGYTF	TGCGCCAGCAGCCAAGATGAGGTTACAGCCGTCTCCTATGGCTACACCTTC
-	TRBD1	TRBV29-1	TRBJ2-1	CSAEVLATGEVNEQFF	TGCAGCGCTGAGGTATTGGCGACAGGGGAGGTCAATGAGCAGTTCTTC
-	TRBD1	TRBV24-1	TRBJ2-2	CATSGPGQDFTGELFF	TGTGCCACCAGTGGACCGGGACAGGACTTCACCGGGGAGCTGTTTTTT
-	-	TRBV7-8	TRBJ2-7	CASSLAGPLYEQYF	TGTGCCAGCAGCTTAGCGGGTCCGCTCTACGAGCAGTACTTC
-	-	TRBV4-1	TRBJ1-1	CASSQDTRDTEAFF	TGCGCCAGCAGCCAAGATACAAGAGACACTGAAGCTTTCTTT
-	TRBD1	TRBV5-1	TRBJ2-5	CASSNTGGRETQYF	TGCGCCAGCAGCAACACAGGGGGCCGAGAGACCCAGTACTTC
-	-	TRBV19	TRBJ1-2	CASSVTANYGYTF	TGTGCCAGTAGTGTCACGGCTAACTATGGCTACACCTTC
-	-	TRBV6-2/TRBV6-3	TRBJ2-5	CASSRRGVTQYF	TGTGCCAGCAGCCGCAGGGGGGTGACCCAGTACTTC
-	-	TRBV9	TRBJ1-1	CASSQVGDTEAFF	TGTGCCAGCAGCCAGGTGGGGGACACTGAAGCTTTCTTT
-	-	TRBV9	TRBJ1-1	CASSRKGEGVNTEAFF	TGTGCCAGCAGCCGCAAGGGGGAAGGAGTGAACACTGAAGCTTTCTTT
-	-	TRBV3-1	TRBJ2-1	CASSQVQLDEQFF	TGTGCCAGCAGCCAAGTGCAGCTCGATGAGCAGTTCTTC
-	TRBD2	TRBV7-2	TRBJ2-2	CASRTSANTGELFF	TGTGCCAGCCGGACTAGCGCGAACACCGGGGAGCTGTTTTTT
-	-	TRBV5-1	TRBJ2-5	CASTGRGIAETQYF	TGCGCCAGCACTGGACGGGGTATCGCGGAGACCCAGTACTTC
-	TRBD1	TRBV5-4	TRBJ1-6	CASSLQGVALHF	TGTGCCAGCAGCCTACAGGGGGTGGCCCTCCACTTT
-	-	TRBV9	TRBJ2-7	CASSLSGTGDEQYF	TGTGCCAGCAGTCTTAGTGGGACCGGGGACGAGCAGTACTTC
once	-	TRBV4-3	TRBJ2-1	CASSPTEGGRDEQFF	TGCGCCAGCAGCCCCACGGAGGGGGGTCGGGATGAGCAGTTCTTC
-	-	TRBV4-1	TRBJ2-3	CASSQALREFTDTQYF	TGCGCCAGCAGCCAAGCCTTGCGGGAATTCACAGATACGCAGTATTTT